This TCR beta chain was sequenced in a study of cytomegalovirus exposure and HLA in healthy donors. The PCR contained 60 Vbeta and 13 Jbeta primers. The assay was immunoSEQ multiplex PCR, and TCRdb's table has in-frame clones only and misses some. This sample has more than 85,000 clones, with less than 85% found just once. Germline V CDR1 and CDR2: GTSNPN, SVGIG (reference sequence). This CDR3 region has 15 residues. V shed 3 bases and J 1 base; nucleotides not matched to a gene: 9. The sequence was obtained from a middle-aged man in good health and CMV-seropositive. The specimen sequenced was PBMCs. The J gene is TRBJ2-7, the V gene TRBV30; TRBD2 matches at 7 bases. CDR3 nucleotide sequence: TGTGCCTGGAGCCGCGGACTAGTGGGATCCTACGAGCAGTACTTC. Its translation: CAWSRGLVGSYEQYF.